The TCR beta chain under discussion was sequenced for a study of T cells after posttransplantation cyclophosphamide. Study conclusions and caveats: Tissue-infiltrating T cells from skin or gut overlapped little with blood T cells.

In its sample, this clone was seen once. Its antigen remains unidentified. Sequencing used immunoSEQ multiplex PCR; TCRdb keeps in-frame clones, though not all of them. The data contain about 52,000 clones, around 84% of them seen just once; the ten biggest clones take up 2.8%. Germline values: CDR1 MGHDK, CDR2 SYGVNS. The V end was cut by 5 bases, the J end by 0 bases, with 11 bases between. CDR3 length equals 15 residues. The sequenced sample was PBMCs. The origin of this receptor is a young man with a blood cancer, CMV-positive, and with a related stem cell donor. The gene calls are TRBV25-1 and TRBJ2-1; possible D gene TRBD1, 5 bases. CDR3 DNA: TGTGCCAGCAGTAAAAGGGGTGCCTCCTACAATGAGCAGTTCTTC. Residues: CASSKRGASYNEQFF.